The rows below give T cell receptor beta chains drawn from one sample of a study of blood T cell repertoires in COVID-19. This table comes from immunoSEQ multiplex PCR, and its TCRdb copy is limited to in-frame clones, with some not included. Of 100,000 to 150,000 clones in the sample, 87% were seen once. The sequencing input was peripheral blood. The receptors shown here come from a man aged 45 to 65 with active COVID-19. CDR3s include the opening cysteine and the closing phenylalanine or tryptophan. A D gene is named only where the DNA matches it firmly. Size values are once, few and many counts, or a class for expanded clones, and some rows have none.

abundance	v_gene	j_gene	d_gene	CDR3aa	CDR3nt
.	TRBV11-2	TRBJ1-2	.	CASSLDFGESYGYTF	TGTGCCAGCAGCTTAGATTTCGGGGAGAGCTATGGCTACACCTTC
.	TRBV27	TRBJ1-2	.	CASSFTRSDYGYTF	TGTGCCAGCAGTTTCACGAGGTCGGACTATGGCTACACCTTC
.	TRBV5-1	TRBJ2-2	.	CAWEDMNTGELFF	TGCGCTTGGGAGGATATGAACACCGGGGAGCTGTTTTTT
.	TRBV29-1	TRBJ2-3	TRBD2	CSVETSAADTQYF	TGCAGCGTTGAGACTAGCGCGGCAGATACGCAGTATTTT
.	TRBV11-2	TRBJ2-7	.	CASSLVVFPGKLYEQYF	TGTGCCAGCAGCTTAGTCGTTTTTCCCGGTAAACTCTACGAGCAGTACTTC
.	TRBV2	TRBJ1-4	.	CASSERGGWEKLFF	TGTGCCAGCAGTGAAAGGGGGGGTTGGGAAAAACTGTTTTTT
.	TRBV2	TRBJ2-7	.	CASIYSDSSYEQYF	TGTGCCAGCATCTACTCGGACAGCTCCTACGAGCAGTACTTC
few	TRBV20-1	TRBJ1-3	.	CSASPPGTPNTIYF	TGCAGTGCTAGTCCCCCAGGCACGCCAAACACCATATATTTT
.	TRBV15	TRBJ1-5	TRBD1	CATSMGQMNQPQHF	TGTGCCACCAGCATGGGACAGATGAATCAGCCCCAGCATTTT
.	TRBV30	TRBJ2-5	.	CAWSVRRVETQYF	TGTGCCTGGAGTGTACGCAGGGTAGAGACCCAGTACTTC
.	TRBV4-2	TRBJ1-5	.	CASSQAGTLDPLNQPQHF	TGTGCCAGCAGCCAAGCCGGGACATTAGACCCTCTAAATCAGCCCCAGCATTTT
.	TRBV9	TRBJ2-6	.	CASSVGGRGANVLTF	TGTGCCAGCAGCGTAGGTGGGCGTGGGGCCAACGTCCTGACTTTC
few	TRBV7-8	TRBJ1-3	.	CASSSTPGGGWSGNTIYF	TGTGCCAGCAGCTCGACCCCTGGCGGGGGGTGGTCTGGAAACACCATATATTTT
.	TRBV6-4	TRBJ2-3	.	CASSDSVETGDTQYF	TGTGCCAGCAGTGACTCGGTAGAGACGGGGGATACGCAGTATTTT
.	TRBV7-2	TRBJ1-2	.	CASSPSGGYTF	TGTGCCAGCAGCCCTAGTGGGGGCTACACCTTC
few	TRBV5-4	TRBJ1-3	.	CASIGDSNTIYF	TGTGCCAGCATAGGGGATAGTAACACCATATATTTT
.	TRBV5-1	TRBJ1-2	TRBD1	CASSQRGQAVAGYTF	TGCGCCAGCAGCCAAAGGGGACAGGCCGTTGCGGGCTACACCTTC
.	TRBV5-1	TRBJ2-1	TRBD2	CASSILAGDVNEQFF	TGCGCCAGCAGCATTCTAGCGGGTGACGTCAATGAGCAGTTCTTC
once	TRBV5-4	TRBJ2-5	.	CASSLEEEETQYF	TGTGCCAGCAGCTTAGAAGAGGAAGAGACCCAGTACTTC
.	TRBV6-2/TRBV6-3	TRBJ1-3	.	CASSFNRRTAGNTIYF	TGTGCCAGCAGTTTTAATCGTCGGACAGCTGGAAACACCATATATTTT
once	TRBV5-1	TRBJ1-1	.	CASSLNGELTEAFF	TGCGCCAGCAGCTTAAACGGAGAACTCACTGAAGCTTTCTTT
.	TRBV3-1/TRBV3-2	TRBJ2-6	.	CASSHRSGGRSGANVLTF	TGTGCCAGCAGCCATAGGAGCGGAGGTCGCTCTGGGGCCAACGTCCTGACTTTC
once	TRBV12-3/TRBV12-4	TRBJ1-5	TRBD1	CASSGQGWQPQHF	TGTGCCAGCAGTGGACAGGGTTGGCAGCCCCAGCATTTT
.	TRBV6-1	TRBJ2-4	.	CASSDRPDRNIQYF	TGTGCCAGCAGTGACCGGCCAGACAGGAACATTCAGTACTTC
.	TRBV19	TRBJ1-2	.	CASSLGARYGYTF	TGTGCCAGTAGTTTAGGGGCGCGATATGGCTACACCTTC
.	TRBV5-4	TRBJ2-3	TRBD2	CASRSRGGLVGTDTQYF	TGTGCCAGCAGATCCCGGGGGGGCCTGGTCGGTACAGATACGCAGTATTTT
.	TRBV30	TRBJ1-5	.	CAWSLVNQPQHF	TGTGCCTGGAGCCTAGTCAATCAGCCCCAGCATTTT
.	TRBV12-2	TRBJ2-3	.	CASRLYVSCGSVPGRGWNTDTQYF	TGTGCAAGTCGCTTATATGTGTCGTGTGGTTCTGTTCCCGGGCGGGGGTGGAACACAGATACGCAGTATTTT
once	TRBV10-3	TRBJ1-1	.	CAISEPAGVHTEAFF	TGTGCCATCAGTGAGCCGGCAGGGGTACACACTGAAGCTTTCTTT
.	TRBV18	TRBJ2-1	.	CASSPPNDSGNEQFF	TGTGCCAGCTCACCACCTAACGACTCGGGCAATGAGCAGTTCTTC
.	TRBV27	TRBJ1-2	.	CASSLKGQYYGYTF	TGTGCCAGCAGTTTAAAGGGGCAGTACTATGGCTACACCTTC
.	TRBV7-2	TRBJ2-3	.	CASSSADTQYF	TGTGCCAGCAGCTCGGCAGATACGCAGTATTTT
.	TRBV29-1	TRBJ2-7	.	CSVEVKTYEQYF	TGCAGCGTTGAAGTTAAAACCTACGAGCAGTACTTC
.	TRBV5-1	TRBJ1-1	.	CASSPGITGNTEAFF	TGCGCCAGCAGCCCCGGGATCACGGGAAACACTGAAGCTTTCTTT
.	TRBV25-1	TRBJ1-1	.	CASGRDKNTEAFF	TGTGCCAGCGGGAGAGACAAAAACACTGAAGCTTTCTTT
.	TRBV6-5	TRBJ1-1	.	CASSTGGGLYTEAFF	TGTGCCAGCAGTACGGGCGGGGGCCTCTACACTGAAGCTTTCTTT
.	TRBV7-2	TRBJ2-4	.	CASSFAASGSAKNIQYF	TGTGCCAGCAGCTTCGCAGCCTCAGGTTCAGCCAAAAACATTCAGTACTTC
.	TRBV11-2	TRBJ2-7	TRBD1	CASSLGTGPYEQYF	TGTGCCAGCAGCTTAGGGACAGGGCCCTACGAGCAGTACTTC
.	TRBV3-1/TRBV3-2	TRBJ1-1	.	CASSQGRNTEAFF	TGTGCCAGCAGCCAAGGTAGGAACACTGAAGCTTTCTTT
.	TRBV6-5	TRBJ2-3	.	CASKSGEDTQYF	TGTGCCAGCAAGTCGGGGGAAGATACGCAGTATTTT
.	TRBV11-2	TRBJ1-1	.	CASSSGQNTEAFF	TGTGCCAGCAGCTCCGGACAGAACACTGAAGCTTTCTTT
.	TRBV2	TRBJ2-3	TRBD1	CASSPDRSTDTQYF	TGTGCCAGCAGCCCGGACAGGAGCACAGATACGCAGTATTTT
.	TRBV19	TRBJ2-7	.	CASSIRGGDSYEQYF	TGTGCCAGTAGTATCCGAGGGGGAGACTCCTACGAGCAGTACTTC
.	TRBV7-2	TRBJ2-1	.	CASSLFYEQFF	TGTGCCAGCAGCTTATTCTATGAGCAGTTCTTC
.	TRBV7-2	TRBJ1-5	.	CASSATQGNNQPQHF	TGTGCCAGCAGCGCCACCCAGGGTAACAATCAGCCCCAGCATTTT
.	TRBV10-1	TRBJ2-7	TRBD1	CASRRTGSSYEQYF	TGCGCCAGCAGGAGGACAGGGAGCTCCTACGAGCAGTACTTC
once	TRBV4-2	TRBJ2-1	.	CASSRDQGLADYNEQFF	TGTGCCAGCAGCCGAGACCAGGGGCTAGCGGACTACAATGAGCAGTTCTTC
few	TRBV10-1	TRBJ1-2	.	CASSENRNLPGLYGYTF	TGCGCCAGCAGTGAAAATAGGAATTTGCCGGGGTTGTATGGCTACACCTTC
.	TRBV5-1	TRBJ2-5	TRBD1	CASSPRGPPEETQYF	TGCGCCAGCAGCCCAAGGGGGCCACCAGAGGAGACCCAGTACTTC